These 11 T cell receptor beta chains originate from one sample sequenced in a study of read filtering for tumor transcriptome and immune sequencing. Molecular barcoded adaptors covering alpha/delta and beta/gamma chains were used on around 400 ng RNA. TCRdb re-called the reads through MiXCR, storing one row per CDR3 protein. The table has about 23,000 distinct CDR3 sequences, about 13% seen once. The specimen sequenced was a population of CD138-negative cells sorted from bone marrow. Receptors originate from a donor aged 40 or older with multiple myeloma.

V and J are TRBV28 and TRBJ2-1; unclear D gene. The CDR3 spans 11 residues. The ends were cut back, 6 bases at V and 7 bases at J, with 7 bases in the middle. Germline CDR1 and CDR2: MDHEN and SYDVKM. This chain's CDR3 is CASSPWNEQFF. The CDR3 nucleotides are TGTGCCAGCAGCCCTTGGAATGAGCAGTTCTTC. Full variable domain (remainder filled in from reference TRBV28 and TRBJ2-1): DVKVTQSSRYLVKRTGEKVFLECVQDMDHENMFWYRQDPGLGLRLIYFSYDVKMKEKGDIPEGYSVSREKKERFSLILESASTNQTSMYLCASSPWNEQFFGPGTRLTVL.

This clonotype was seen repeatedly, ten times or more. At one end, the junction sequence differs from germline, possibly due to a read error. The chain links TRBV7-9 to TRBJ2-2, with 7 bases aligning to TRBD1. CDR3 length: 15 residues. In germline, CDR1 is SEHNR, CDR2 FQNEAQ (reference sequence). The CDR3 is CASSPRQGGTGELFF. The CDR3 region has the DNA TGTGCTAGCAGCCCCCGACAGGGTGGCACCGGGGAGCTGTTTTTT.

This clonotype occurred many times. V usage is TRBV7-9 and J usage is TRBJ2-1, with TRBD1 matching 8 bases. J gave up 3 bases and V 3 bases, and 7 bases lay outside the gene matches. The CDR3 runs to 16 residues. Germline assignment: CDR1 SEHNR and CDR2 FQNEAQ (reference sequence). In DNA form, the CDR3 reads TGTGCCAGCAGCTTCTTGGGGACAGGACGCTACAATGAGCAGTTCTTC. Translation gives CASSFLGTGRYNEQFF.

The table lists this clonotype with a few counts. Possible read error: a much larger clone is one base away. The chain couples TRBV11-2 to TRBJ1-5; possibly TRBD1 for D (5 bases). This CDR3 is built from 14 residues. In germline, CDR1 is SGHAT, CDR2 FQNNGV. CDR3 region: CVSSPAGRGQPQHF. DNA of the CDR3: TGTGTCAGCAGCCCCGCAGGGAGGGGTCAGCCCCAGCATTTT.

Ten or more counts support this clonotype. The gene calls are TRBV20-1 and TRBJ2-7; D is unresolved. This CDR3 is 13 amino acids long. Trimming stripped 6 bases from V and 3 bases from J, with 15 bases between. The germline CDR1 and CDR2 sequences are DFQATT and SNEGSKA (reference sequence). This CDR3 reads CSAASPTGYEQYF. The CDR3 nucleotides are TGCAGTGCGGCGTCCCCAACGGGCTACGAGCAGTACTTC.

This clonotype was seen only a few times. The V and J genes are TRBV5-5 and TRBJ2-6; 7 bases match TRBD1. Trimming took 4 bases from V and 4 from J; bases not matched to a gene: 11. The CDR3 sequence is 17 residues long. The V gene's germline CDR1 is SGHKS and CDR2 YYEKEE (reference sequence). The CDR3 spells CASSPATGAVGANVLTF. CDR3 bases: TGTGCCAGCAGCCCGGCAACAGGGGCCGTGGGGGCCAACGTCCTGACTTTC.

This clonotype has ten or more counts. This sequence joins TRBV19 and TRBJ1-5; a weak D match, TRBD1 (5 bases). Per the germline V gene, CDR1 is LNHDA and CDR2 is SQIVND (reference sequence). The CDR3 contains 16 residues. Trimming removed 5 bases from V and 4 bases from J, with 18 bases in between. CDR3 in amino acids: CASSVRPGRLNQPQHF. As DNA, the CDR3 is TGTGCCAGTAGTGTCCGTCCGGGACGTCTGAATCAGCCCCAGCATTTT.

As for this clonotype: A junction boundary mismatches the germline segment, possibly from a read error. The CDR3 here is CASSPGQGFYIEQFF. The CDR3 DNA follows: TGTGCCAGCAGCCCCGGACAGGGATTCTACATTGAGCAGTTCTTC. The gene calls are TRBV6-5 and TRBJ2-1, with 8 bases that match TRBD1. The CDR3 extends over 15 amino acids. Germline values: CDR1 MNHEY, CDR2 SVGAGI.

This clonotype was found many times. V gene TRBV21-1 combines with J gene TRBJ1-5. TRBV21-1 is listed as a pseudogene. This CDR3 spans 11 amino acids. The CDR3 DNA follows: TGTGCCAAAAATAAAGGTCAGCCCCAGCATTTT. This encodes CAKNKGQPQHF.

This clonotype was counted many times. In nucleotides, the CDR3 is TGTGCCAGCAGCTTAGAGGGGCCAGATACGCAGTATTTT. Translation gives CASSLEGPDTQYF. The V call is TRBV11-2, the J call TRBJ2-3; tentatively, D is TRBD1 (5 bases). Germline CDR1 reads SGHAT; CDR2 reads FQNNGV. Trimming cost V 0 bases and J 4 bases, with 5 bases left between them. The CDR3 extends over 13 amino acids.

This clonotype was detected ten times or more. The junction shows a germline mismatch at one end, possibly a read error. CDR3 protein: CSAKRRQGSYEQYF. The CDR3 DNA is TGCAGTGCCAAGAGGAGGCAGGGATCCTATGAGCAGTACTTC. The V call is TRBV20-1, the J call TRBJ2-7, with D tentatively TRBD1 or TRBD2 (5 bases each). Germline CDR1 and CDR2: DFQATT and SNEGSKA (reference sequence). CDR3 length: 14 residues.